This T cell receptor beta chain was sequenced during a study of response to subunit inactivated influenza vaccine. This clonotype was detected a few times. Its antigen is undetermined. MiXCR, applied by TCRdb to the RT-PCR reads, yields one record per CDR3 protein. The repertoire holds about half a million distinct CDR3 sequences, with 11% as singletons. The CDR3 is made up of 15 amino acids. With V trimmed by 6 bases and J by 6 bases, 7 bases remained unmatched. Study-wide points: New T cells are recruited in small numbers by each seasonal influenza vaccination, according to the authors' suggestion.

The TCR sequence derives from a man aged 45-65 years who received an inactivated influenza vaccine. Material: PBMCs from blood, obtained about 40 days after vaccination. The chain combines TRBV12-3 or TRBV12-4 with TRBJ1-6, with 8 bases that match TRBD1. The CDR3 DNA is TGTGCCAGCAGCCCTCGGACAGGGTCTAATTCACCCCTCCACTTT. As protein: CASSPRTGSNSPLHF.